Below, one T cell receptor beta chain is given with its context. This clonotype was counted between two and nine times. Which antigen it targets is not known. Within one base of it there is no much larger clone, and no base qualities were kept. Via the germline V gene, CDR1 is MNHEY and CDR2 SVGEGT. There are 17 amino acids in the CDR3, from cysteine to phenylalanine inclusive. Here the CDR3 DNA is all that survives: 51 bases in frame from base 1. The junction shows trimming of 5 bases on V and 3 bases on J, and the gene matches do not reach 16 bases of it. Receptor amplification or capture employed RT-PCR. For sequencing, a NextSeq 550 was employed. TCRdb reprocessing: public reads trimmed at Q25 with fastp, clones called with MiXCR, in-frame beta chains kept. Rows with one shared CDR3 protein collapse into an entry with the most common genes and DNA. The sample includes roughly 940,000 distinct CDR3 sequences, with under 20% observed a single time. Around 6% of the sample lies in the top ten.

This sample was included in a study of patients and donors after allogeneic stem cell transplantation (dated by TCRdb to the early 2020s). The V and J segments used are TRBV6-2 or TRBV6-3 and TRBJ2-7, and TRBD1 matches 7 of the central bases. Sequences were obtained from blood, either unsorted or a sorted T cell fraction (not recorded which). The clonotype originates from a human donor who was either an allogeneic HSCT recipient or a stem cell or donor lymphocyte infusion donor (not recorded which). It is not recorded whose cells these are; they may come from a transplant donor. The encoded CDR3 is CASSTLPGQWAYYEQYF. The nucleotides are TGTGCCAGCAGTACCCTTCCGGGACAGTGGGCCTACTACGAGCAGTACTTC.